Each of the 15 T cell receptor beta chains below was sequenced from the same sample in a study of glioma-infiltrating T cells after dendritic cell vaccination. The time point is: after dendritic cell vaccination, including at tumor progression/relapse. TCRdb's table, derived via immunoSEQ multiplex PCR, lists solely in-frame clones and lacks some. This sample has just under 60,000 clones, with around 83% found just once. The starting material was blood, obtained after dendritic cell vaccination. All receptors come from a human donor with glioblastoma.

This chain joins TRBV2 and TRBJ2-3; no clear D. Germline V CDR1 and CDR2: SNHLY, FYNNEI. CDR3 length: 15 residues. Deletions cut 6 bases from V and 0 bases from J, with 13 bases between. The chain's CDR3 is CASRQLSSSTDTQYF. CDR3 nucleotide sequence: TGTGCCAGCAGACAGCTAAGTTCTAGCACAGATACGCAGTATTTT.

The rearrangement joins TRBV2 to TRBJ2-7; TRBD1 is a possible D gene (6 bases). Between the trimmed V and J ends, which lost 4 bases and 1 base, there was a span of 17 bases. Germline V CDR1 and CDR2: SNHLY, FYNNEI. This CDR3 region has 16 residues. The CDR3 sequence is CASSAGGGGGSYEQYF. As DNA, the CDR3 is TGTGCCAGCAGTGCTGGGGGCGGTGGAGGATCCTACGAGCAGTACTTC.

This clone turned up a few times. CDR3 sequence reads: CASSPVAGAATYNEQFF. CDR3 in DNA: TGTGCCAGCTCACCAGTAGCGGGGGCGGCCACTTACAATGAGCAGTTCTTC. The rearrangement joins TRBV18 to TRBJ2-1; 9 positions agree with TRBD2. Trimming removed 2 bases from V and 4 bases from J; junction bases left unmatched: 9. The germline CDR1 and CDR2 sequences are KGHSH and LQKENI. The CDR3 has 17 residues.

This clone has only a few counts. This chain joins TRBV10-3 and TRBJ1-2; TRBD1 is a possible D gene (6 bases). The CDR3 loop spans 13 amino acids. Germline V gene data show CDR1 as ENHRY and CDR2 as SYGVKD. V was pared by 5 bases and J by 2 bases, with 9 bases between. The CDR3 sequence is CAISSTGNYGYTF. Here the CDR3 DNA reads TGTGCCATCAGTTCGACAGGCAACTATGGCTACACCTTC.

This clone has just a few counts. V gene TRBV9 combines with J gene TRBJ1-2, with 8 bases lining up with TRBD1. V was clipped by 3 bases and J by 6 bases; unmatched bases: 10. Germline loops: CDR1 SGDLS, CDR2 YYNGEE. The CDR3 is made up of 15 amino acids. The CDR3, as DNA: TGTGCCAGCAGCGCCACGCCAGGGGGCGCAGATGGCTACACCTTC. It is translated as CASSATPGGADGYTF.

The chain uses TRBV15 and TRBJ2-5; 8 nucleotides line up with TRBD1. The J call is uncertain, as TRBJ2-7 better fits the DNA end. The CDR3 runs 14 residues. Germline V gives CDR1 LNHNV, CDR2 YYDKDF (reference sequence). As DNA, the CDR3 is TGTGCCACCAGCAGTTCCCAGGGGGCTTACGAGCAGTACTTC. Its translation is CATSSSQGAYEQYF.

This clone showed up just a few times. V gene TRBV11-3 combines with J gene TRBJ2-2; 7 bases match TRBD1. The trim removed 5 bases at V and 7 bases at J, leaving 10 bases unmatched. The CDR3 spans 15 residues. Germline V gene sequence: CDR1 SGHNT, CDR2 YENEEA. CDR3 DNA: TGTGCCAGCAGCGTAGGGGGCGCGGAGCGCGGGGAGCTGTTTTTT. This codes for CASSVGGAERGELFF.

The V call is TRBV19, the J call TRBJ2-5, with TRBD2 matching over 14 bases. CDR1 and CDR2 (germline): LNHDA, SQIVND (reference sequence). V lost 4 bases to trimming and J lost 5 bases; unmatched junction nucleotides: 6. CDR3 length: 16 amino acids. CDR3 sequence: CASSNGLAGGEETQYF. CDR3 sequence (DNA): TGTGCCAGTAGTAACGGACTAGCGGGGGGTGAGGAGACCCAGTACTTC. Combining the CDR3 with reference TRBV19 and TRBJ2-5 gives the whole variable domain DGGITQSPKYLFRKEGQNVTLSCEQNLNHDAMYWYRQDPGQGLRLIYYSQIVNDFQKGDIAEGYSVSREKKESFPLTVTSAQKNPTAFYLCASSNGLAGGEETQYFGPGTRLLVL.

The chain is built from TRBV6-1 and TRBJ2-1; 13 positions agree with TRBD2. Germline values: CDR1 MNHNS, CDR2 SASEGT. V was clipped by 4 bases and J by 3 bases; unmatched bases: 3. This CDR3 is 16 amino acids long. The CDR3 coding sequence is TGTGCCAGCAGTGGGACTAGCGGGGGACTCTACAATGAGCAGTTCTTC. Amino acids: CASSGTSGGLYNEQFF.

This clone rates as medium-sized. The chain employs TRBV14 and TRBJ1-4; 9 bases fit TRBD1. Trimming took 5 bases from V and 8 from J; bases not matched to a gene: 6. Germline V CDR1 and CDR2: SGHDN, FVKESK. The CDR3 covers 14 residues. The CDR3 loop is CASSYGGTGEKLFF. The CDR3, as DNA: TGTGCCAGCAGCTACGGAGGGACAGGGGAAAAACTGTTTTTT.

This clone was counted between two and nine times. CDR3 protein: CSVALPGTGEAFF. Here the CDR3 DNA reads TGCAGCGTCGCCCTACCCGGGACAGGTGAAGCTTTCTTT. V usage is TRBV29-1 and J usage is TRBJ1-1; 8 bases align to TRBD1. V dropped 6 bases and J dropped 7; count of bases not matched to a gene: 10. CDR3 length equals 13 residues. CDR1 is SQVTM and CDR2 is ANQGSEA in the germline V gene.

The V and J genes are TRBV28 and TRBJ1-1, with D perhaps TRBD1 (5 bases). The CDR3 totals 15 residues. Germline CDR1 and CDR2: MDHEN and SYDVKM. V was shortened by 5 bases and J by 5 bases, with 18 bases between the two germline ends. The CDR3 nucleotides read TGTGCCAGCAGTCATAGAACGACCAGGGTGACTGAAGCTTTCTTT. Amino acid sequence: CASSHRTTRVTEAFF.

This clone has only one observation. V is TRBV5-1 and J is TRBJ1-6; no clear D. In germline, CDR1 is SGHRS, CDR2 YFSETQ. The length of the CDR3 is 15 residues. Trimming left V 4 bases short and J 5 bases short, with 13 bases between. CDR3: CASSAPTDNNSPLHF. The CDR3 coding sequence is TGCGCCAGCAGCGCTCCTACAGACAATAATTCACCCCTCCACTTT.

The chain links TRBV10-2 to TRBJ1-1; no clear D. CDR3 length: 11 residues. CDR1 and CDR2 from the germline V gene are WSHSY and SAAADI. Trimming cost V 7 bases and J 8 bases, with 11 bases left between them. The chain's CDR3 is CASMYREEAFF. CDR3 DNA: TGCGCCAGCATGTACCGGGAAGAAGCTTTCTTT.

As regards this clone: Mismatch with germline at one junction end may stem from a read error. V is TRBV20-1 and J is TRBJ1-2; 7 bases align to TRBD1. The CDR3 totals 11 residues. CDR1 is DFQATT, CDR2 SNEGSKA, per germline (reference sequence). CDR3: CSAPRDRGYSF. In nucleotides, the CDR3 is TGCAGTGCACCGCGGGACAGAGGCTACTCCTTC.